This TCR beta chain was documented in a study of T cell changes during pregnancy in multiple sclerosis. The method was immunoSEQ multiplex PCR; TCRdb's version includes in-frame clones alone and lacks a portion of them. The top ten hold around 2% of the sample, which has tens of thousands of clones, roughly 92% seen once. This CDR3 has 16 amino acids. Looked up from germline, CDR1 is SGHTA and CDR2 is FQGTGA. With V trimmed by 2 bases and J by 6 bases, 7 bases remained unmatched. About this clone itself: At the DNA level, this CDR3 is encoded by other sequences in the same sample as well.

The V call is TRBV7-3, the J call TRBJ2-3; 11 bases are a match to TRBD2. The sample here was peripheral blood, taken in the second trimester of pregnancy. This receptor was identified in a female donor with multiple sclerosis, enrolled in a pregnancy study. For the CDR3, the DNA is TGTGCCAGCAGCTTAGGGCTAGCGGGGGGCCCCGATACGCAGTATTTT. Amino acid sequence: CASSLGLAGGPDTQYF.